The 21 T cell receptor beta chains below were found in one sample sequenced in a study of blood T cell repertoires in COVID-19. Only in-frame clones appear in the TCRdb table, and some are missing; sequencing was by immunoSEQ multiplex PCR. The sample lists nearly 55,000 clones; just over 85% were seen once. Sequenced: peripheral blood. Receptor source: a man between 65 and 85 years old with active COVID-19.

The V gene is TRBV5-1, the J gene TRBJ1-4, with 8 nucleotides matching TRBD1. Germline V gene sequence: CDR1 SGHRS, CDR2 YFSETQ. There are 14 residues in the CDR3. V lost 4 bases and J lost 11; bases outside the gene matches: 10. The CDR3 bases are TGCGCCAGCAGCCCAGGACAGGGAGGTGAGAAACTGTTTTTT. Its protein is CASSPGQGGEKLFF.

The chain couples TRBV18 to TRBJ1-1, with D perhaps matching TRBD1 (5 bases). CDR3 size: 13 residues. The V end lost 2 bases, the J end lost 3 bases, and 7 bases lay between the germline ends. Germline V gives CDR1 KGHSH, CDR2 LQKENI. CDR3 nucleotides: TGTGCCAGCTCACCAGGGACTTACACTGAAGCTTTCTTT. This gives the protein CASSPGTYTEAFF.

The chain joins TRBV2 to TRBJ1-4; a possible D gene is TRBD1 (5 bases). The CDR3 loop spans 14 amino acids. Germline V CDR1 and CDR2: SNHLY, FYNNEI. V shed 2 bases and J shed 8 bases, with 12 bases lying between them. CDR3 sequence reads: CASSEQRGGEKLFF. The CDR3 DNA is TGTGCCAGCAGTGAACAGCGCGGGGGGGAAAAACTGTTTTTT.

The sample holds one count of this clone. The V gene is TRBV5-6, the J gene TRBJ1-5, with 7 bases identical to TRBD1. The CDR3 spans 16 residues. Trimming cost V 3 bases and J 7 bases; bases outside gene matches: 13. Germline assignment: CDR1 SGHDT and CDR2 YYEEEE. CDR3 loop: CASSSTAGQYRQPQHF. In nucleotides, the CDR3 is TGTGCCAGCAGCTCCACGGCGGGACAGTATCGGCAGCCCCAGCATTTT.

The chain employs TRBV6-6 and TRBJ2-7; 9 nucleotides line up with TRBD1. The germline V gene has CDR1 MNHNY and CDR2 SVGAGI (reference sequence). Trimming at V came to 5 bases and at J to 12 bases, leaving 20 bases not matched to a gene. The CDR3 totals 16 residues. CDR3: CASSTRPGTGSYDAYF. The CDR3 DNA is TGTGCCAGCAGTACGAGACCCGGGACAGGGTCCTACGATGCGTACTTC.

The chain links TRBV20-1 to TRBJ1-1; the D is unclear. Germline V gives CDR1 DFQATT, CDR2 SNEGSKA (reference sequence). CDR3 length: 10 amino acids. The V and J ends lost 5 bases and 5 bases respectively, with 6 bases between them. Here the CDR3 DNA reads TGCAGTGCTCGGCGGACTGAAGCTTTCTTT. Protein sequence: CSARRTEAFF.

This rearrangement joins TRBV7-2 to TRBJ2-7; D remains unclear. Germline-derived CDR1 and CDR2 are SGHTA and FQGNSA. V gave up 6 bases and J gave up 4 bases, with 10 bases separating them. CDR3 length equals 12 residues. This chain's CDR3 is CASRRDGYEQYF. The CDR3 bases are TGTGCCAGCAGAAGAGACGGGTACGAGCAGTACTTC.

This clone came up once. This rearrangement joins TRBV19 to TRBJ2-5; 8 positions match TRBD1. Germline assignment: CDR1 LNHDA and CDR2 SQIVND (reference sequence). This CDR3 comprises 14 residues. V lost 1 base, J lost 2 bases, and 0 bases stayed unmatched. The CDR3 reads CASSIGQGQETQYF. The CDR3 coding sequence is TGTGCCAGTAGTATAGGACAGGGGCAAGAGACCCAGTACTTC.

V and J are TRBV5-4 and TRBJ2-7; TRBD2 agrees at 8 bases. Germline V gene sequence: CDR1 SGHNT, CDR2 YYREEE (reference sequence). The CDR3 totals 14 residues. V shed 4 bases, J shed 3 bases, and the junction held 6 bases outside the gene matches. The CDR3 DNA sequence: TGTGCCAGCAGCGCGGGACTAGAGTTCTACGAGCAGTACTTC. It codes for CASSAGLEFYEQYF.

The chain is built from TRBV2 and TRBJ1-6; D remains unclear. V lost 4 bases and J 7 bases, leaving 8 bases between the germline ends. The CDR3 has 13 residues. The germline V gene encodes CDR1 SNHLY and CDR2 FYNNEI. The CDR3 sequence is CASSGQTNSPLHF. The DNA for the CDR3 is TGTGCCAGCAGTGGGCAGACAAATTCACCCCTCCACTTT. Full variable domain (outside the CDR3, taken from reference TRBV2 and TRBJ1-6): EPEVTQTPSHQVTQMGQEVILRCVPISNHLYFYWYRQILGQKVEFLVSFYNNEISEKSEIFDDQFSVERPDGSNFTLKIRSTKLEDSAMYFCASSGQTNSPLHFGNGTRLTVT.

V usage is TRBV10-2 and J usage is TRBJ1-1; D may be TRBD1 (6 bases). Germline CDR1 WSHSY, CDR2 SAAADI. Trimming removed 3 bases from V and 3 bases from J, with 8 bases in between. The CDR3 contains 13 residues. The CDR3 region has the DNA TGCGCCAGCAGTGAAGGGGGATACACTGAAGCTTTCTTT. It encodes CASSEGGYTEAFF.

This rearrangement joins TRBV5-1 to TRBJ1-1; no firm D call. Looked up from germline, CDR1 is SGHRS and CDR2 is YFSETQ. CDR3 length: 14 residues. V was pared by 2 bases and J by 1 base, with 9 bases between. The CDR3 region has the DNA TGCGCCAGCAGCTTTAGTTACCAGAACACTGAAGCTTTCTTT. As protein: CASSFSYQNTEAFF.

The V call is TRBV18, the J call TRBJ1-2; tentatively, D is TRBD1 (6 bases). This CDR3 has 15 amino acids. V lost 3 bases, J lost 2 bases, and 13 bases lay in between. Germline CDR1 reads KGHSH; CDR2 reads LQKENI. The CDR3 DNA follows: TGTGCCAGCTCACCCGAAGGGGGTCCCAACTATGGCTACACCTTC. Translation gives CASSPEGGPNYGYTF.

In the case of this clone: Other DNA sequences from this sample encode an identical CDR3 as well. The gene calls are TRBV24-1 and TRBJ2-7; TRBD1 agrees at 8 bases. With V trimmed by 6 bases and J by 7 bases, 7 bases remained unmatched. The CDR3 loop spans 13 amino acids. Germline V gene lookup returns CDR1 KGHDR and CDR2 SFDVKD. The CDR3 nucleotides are TGTGCCACCAGTCACGGACAGGGTGGTGAGCAGTACTTC. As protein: CATSHGQGGEQYF.

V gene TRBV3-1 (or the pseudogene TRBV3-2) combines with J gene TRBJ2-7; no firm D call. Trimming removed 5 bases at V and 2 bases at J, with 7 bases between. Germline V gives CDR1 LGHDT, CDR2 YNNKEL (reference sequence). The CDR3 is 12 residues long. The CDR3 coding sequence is TGTGCCAGCAGCTCACACACCTACGAGCAGTACTTC. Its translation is CASSSHTYEQYF.

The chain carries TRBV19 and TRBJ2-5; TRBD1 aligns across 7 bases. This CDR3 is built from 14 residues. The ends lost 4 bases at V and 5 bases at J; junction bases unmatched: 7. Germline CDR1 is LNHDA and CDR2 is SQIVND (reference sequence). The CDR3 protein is CASSNRTGRETQYF. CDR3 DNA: TGTGCCAGTAGTAACAGGACAGGACGGGAGACCCAGTACTTC.

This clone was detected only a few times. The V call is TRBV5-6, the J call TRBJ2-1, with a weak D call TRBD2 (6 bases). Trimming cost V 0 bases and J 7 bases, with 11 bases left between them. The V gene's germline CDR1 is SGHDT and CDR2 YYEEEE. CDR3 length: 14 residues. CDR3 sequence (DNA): TGTGCCAGCAGCTTGGTAGCAGGGAGGAATGAGCAGTTCTTC. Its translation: CASSLVAGRNEQFF.

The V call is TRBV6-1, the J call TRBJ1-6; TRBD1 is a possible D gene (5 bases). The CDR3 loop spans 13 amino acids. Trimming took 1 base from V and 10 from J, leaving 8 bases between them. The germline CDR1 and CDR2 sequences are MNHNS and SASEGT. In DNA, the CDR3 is TGTGCCAGCAGTGAAGAGAAGGGGTCACCCCTCCACTTT. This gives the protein CASSEEKGSPLHF.

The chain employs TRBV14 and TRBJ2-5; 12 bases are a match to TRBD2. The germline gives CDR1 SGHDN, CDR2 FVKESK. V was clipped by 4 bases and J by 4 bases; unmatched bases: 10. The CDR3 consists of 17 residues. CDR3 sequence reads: CASSRTSGAKPGETQYF. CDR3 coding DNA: TGTGCCAGCAGCCGGACTAGCGGGGCGAAGCCTGGAGAGACCCAGTACTTC.

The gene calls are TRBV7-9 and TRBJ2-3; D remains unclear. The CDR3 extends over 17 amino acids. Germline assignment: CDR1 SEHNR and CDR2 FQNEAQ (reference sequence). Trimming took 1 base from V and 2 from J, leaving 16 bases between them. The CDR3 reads CASSLGNALPTTDTQYF. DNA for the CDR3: TGTGCCAGCAGCTTAGGTAATGCACTTCCAACCACAGATACGCAGTATTTT.

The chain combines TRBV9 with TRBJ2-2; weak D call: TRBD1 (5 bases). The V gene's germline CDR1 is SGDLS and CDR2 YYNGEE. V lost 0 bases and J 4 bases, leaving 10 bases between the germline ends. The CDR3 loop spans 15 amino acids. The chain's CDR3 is CASSVEQASTGELFF. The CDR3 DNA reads TGTGCCAGCAGCGTAGAACAGGCGTCCACCGGGGAGCTGTTTTTT.